This T cell receptor (delta chain) came from a study of gamma delta lymphoproliferative disorders and STAT genes. Study-wide background: Delta libraries were made per EuroClonality-NGS working group procedure. Findings and limits, study-wide: Nearly all major patient gamma and delta clonotypes were public; only a couple of gamma clonotypes were disease-private. Patient-control comparisons may be limited by differing T cell maturation stages.

Germline trimming cut 3 bases from V and 0 bases from J; bases unmatched to any gene: 21. CDR1 is TVYSNPD, CDR2 GDNSRS, per germline (reference sequence). The length of the CDR3 is 19 residues. TCRdb used CATT to re-call clones from the multiplex PCR reads. The sample consists of some 1,400 delta-chain clones, 0.8% to 0.9% of them appearing once. This clone has a handful of counts. What it recognizes is unknown. This DNA translates differently at residue 12 from the TCRdb protein, which is that of a much larger clone; a read error is likely, and the protein shown is the DNA's own translation. The receptor sequences were amplified from genomic DNA of peripheral blood mononuclear cells. Healthy adult blood donors, age- and sex-matched, served as controls.

The sample comprised blood. The chain couples TRDV3 to TRDJ1, with 8 bases matching TRDD3. This sequence was found in a human donor in good health. CDR3: CAFSCYNLLGGVYTDKLIF. The DNA of the CDR3 is TGTGCCTTCTCTTGCTATAATTTACTGGGGGGGGTGTACACCGATAAACTCATCTTT.